The T cell receptor beta chain described here comes from a study of regulatory T cells in long-lasting Graves disease. This clonotype was counted a few times. Antigen unknown. Arm-PCR with iRepertoire HTBI primers amplified the CDR3 regions for these TCR beta libraries. Each CDR3 protein gets one entry after TCRdb re-called the multiplex PCR reads with MiXCR. The data contain roughly 400,000 distinct CDR3 sequences, less than 25% of them seen just once; the ten biggest clones take up about a fifth. Indicated time point: persistent/refractory GD, antithyroid drugs over 5 years with positive TRAb. PBMC-derived RNA was used for the TCR library. Study-wide points: Newly diagnosed Graves' patients had higher TCR diversity than persistent ones.

This sequence was found in a female donor with Graves disease. Material: peripheral blood mononuclear cells (PBMCs), obtained when the disease was refractory, from a patient treated with antithyroid drugs.

The CDR3 DNA reads TGTGCCAGCAGTCCCCGGGGGGGAGGCTATGGCTACACCTTC. It codes for CASSPRGGGYGYTF. The chain joins TRBV12-3 or TRBV12-4 to TRBJ1-2; tentatively, D is TRBD1 (5 bases). Trimming stripped 5 bases from V and 4 bases from J, with 14 bases between. CDR3 length: 14 residues.